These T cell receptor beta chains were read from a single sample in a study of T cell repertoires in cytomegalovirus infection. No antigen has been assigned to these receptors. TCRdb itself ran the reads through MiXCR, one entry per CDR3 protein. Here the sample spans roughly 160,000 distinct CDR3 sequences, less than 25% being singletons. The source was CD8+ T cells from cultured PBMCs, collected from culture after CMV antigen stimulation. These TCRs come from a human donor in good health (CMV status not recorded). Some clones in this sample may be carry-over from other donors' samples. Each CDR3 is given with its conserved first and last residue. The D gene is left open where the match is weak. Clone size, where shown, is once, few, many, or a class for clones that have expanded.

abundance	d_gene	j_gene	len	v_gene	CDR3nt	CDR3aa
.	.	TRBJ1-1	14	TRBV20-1	TGCAGTGCTAGAGATGGAAGGTGGAACACTGAAGCTTTCTTT	CSARDGRWNTEAFF
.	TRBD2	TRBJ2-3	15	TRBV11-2	TGTGCCAGCAGCGGACTAGCGGTGAACACAGATACGCAGTATTTT	CASSGLAVNTDTQYF
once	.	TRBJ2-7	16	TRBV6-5	TGTGCCAGCAGCTCCTCCAGGGACCGAAACTCCTACGAGCAGTACTTC	CASSSSRDRNSYEQYF
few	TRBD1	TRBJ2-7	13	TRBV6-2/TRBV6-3	TGTGCCAGCAGCCGGACAGGAACCTACGAGCAGTACTTC	CASSRTGTYEQYF
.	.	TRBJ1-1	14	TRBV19	TGTGCCAGTAGCGAACAGCCTATGAACACTGAAGCTTTCTTT	CASSEQPMNTEAFF
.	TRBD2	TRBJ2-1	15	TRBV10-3	TGTGCCATCAGTACCCGGACTAGCGGAAACTATGAGCAGTTCTTC	CAISTRTSGNYEQFF
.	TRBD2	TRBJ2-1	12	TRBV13	TGTGCCAGCAGCCCGCCGGGCGGGGAGGGGTTCTTC	CASSPPGGEGFF
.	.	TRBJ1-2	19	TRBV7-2	TGTGCCAGCAGCAAAACTAATAACAGTCCTCGGGATCCTAGCTATGGCTACACCTTC	CASSKTNNSPRDPSYGYTF
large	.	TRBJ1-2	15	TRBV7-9	TGTGCCAGCAGCCATTCAGGTTTGGCTAACTATGGCTACACCTTC	CASSHSGLANYGYTF
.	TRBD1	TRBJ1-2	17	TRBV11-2	TGTGCCAGCAGCCCCTCTTCCCGGGACAGCGACTACTATGGCTACACCTTC	CASSPSSRDSDYYGYTF
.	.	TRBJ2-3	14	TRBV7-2	TGTGCCAGCAGCTTGGCGGGGAGCACAGATACGCAGTATTTT	CASSLAGSTDTQYF
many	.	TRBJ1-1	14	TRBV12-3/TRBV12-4	TGTGCCAGCAGTTTAGCGCTGGTGAACACTGAAGCTTTCTTT	CASSLALVNTEAFF
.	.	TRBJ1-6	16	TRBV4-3	TGCGCCAGCAGCCTGTCTAGGACCGCTGATAATTCACCCCTCCACTTT	CASSLSRTADNSPLHF
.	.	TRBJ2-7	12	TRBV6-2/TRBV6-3	TGTGCCAGCACAACTGGTGGCTACGAGCAGTACTTC	CASTTGGYEQYF
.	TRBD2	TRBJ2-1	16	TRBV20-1	TGCAGTGCTAGAGAGTGGACTAGCGGGGGTAACAATGAGCAGTTCTTC	CSAREWTSGGNNEQFF